The next 9 T cell receptor beta chains were all read from a single sample in a study of T cell responses to AZD1222 COVID-19 vaccine. The data were produced by immunoSEQ multiplex PCR, yet TCRdb's version contains in-frame clones alone and is incomplete. The repertoire holds about 130,000 clones, with roughly nine tenths as singletons. The source was peripheral blood, collected on day 0 of AZD1222 vaccination. The receptor set was obtained from an adult in good health.

The rearrangement joins TRBV7-3 to TRBJ1-1; possibly TRBD1 for D (5 bases). The CDR3 contains 16 residues. The germline V gene has CDR1 SGHTA and CDR2 FQGTGA. With 1 base removed from V and 1 base from J, the gap between germline ends came to 13 bases. The CDR3 DNA follows: TGTGCCAGCAGCTTAAGTGGCTTGGGACCGAACACTGAAGCTTTCTTT. It translates to CASSLSGLGPNTEAFF.

V usage is TRBV27 and J usage is TRBJ1-1, with TRBD1 matching over 8 bases. V shed 5 bases, J shed 10 bases, and the junction held 9 bases outside the gene matches. The CDR3 has 13 amino acids. Germline CDR1 and CDR2: MNHEY and SMNVEV (reference sequence). In nucleotides, the CDR3 is TGTGCCAGCAGTCTAACTACAGGGGGGGCAGCTTTCTTT. Encoded protein: CASSLTTGGAAFF.

This rearrangement joins TRBV6-2 or TRBV6-3 to TRBJ2-5, with 9 bases lining up with TRBD2. The CDR3 length is 15 residues. Germline loops: CDR1 MNHEY, CDR2 SVGEGT. The ends lost 4 bases at V and 2 bases at J; junction bases unmatched: 5. CDR3 residues: CASSSYLAGQETQYF. CDR3 bases: TGTGCCAGCAGTTCCTACCTAGCGGGACAAGAGACCCAGTACTTC.

The chain employs TRBV7-6 and TRBJ2-3; possible D gene TRBD2, 6 bases. The CDR3 is 15 residues long. CDR1 is SGHVS and CDR2 is FNYEAQ in the germline V gene. Trimming left V 5 bases short and J 1 base short, with 13 bases between. The CDR3 DNA is TGTGCCAGCAGCCCTAAGGAGGGGCGCACAGATACGCAGTATTTT. Translated: CASSPKEGRTDTQYF.

The chain is built from TRBV4-3 and TRBJ2-5, with D unclear. The germline V and J ends were trimmed by 0 bases and 2 bases, with 10 bases remaining between them. This CDR3 spans 15 amino acids. CDR1 is LGHNA and CDR2 is YSLEER in the germline V gene. CDR3 coding DNA: TGCGCCAGCAGCCAAGAAATAAGTTTTCAAGAGACCCAGTACTTC. This sequence encodes CASSQEISFQETQYF.

This clone was recorded only once. This sequence joins TRBV24-1 and TRBJ2-2; TRBD1 aligns across 8 bases. Trimming at V came to 7 bases and at J to 5 bases, leaving 8 bases not matched to a gene. Germline V CDR1 and CDR2: KGHDR, SFDVKD. This CDR3 comprises 15 residues. In DNA, the CDR3 is TGTGCCACCAGCGCAGGGGGCTTCTCGACCGGGGAGCTGTTTTTT. Its protein product is CATSAGGFSTGELFF.

The chain uses TRBV4-1 and TRBJ1-6; a possible D gene is TRBD1 (5 bases). The CDR3 has 18 amino acids. Trimming removed 1 base from V and 7 bases from J, with 20 bases in between. The germline gives CDR1 MGHRA, CDR2 YSYEKL. The DNA of the CDR3 is TGCGCCAGCAGCCAAGTTCCCTTGTTGAGGGGTCGGAATTCACCCCTCCACTTT. This translates into CASSQVPLLRGRNSPLHF.

This clone was seen just once. The V call is TRBV4-3, the J call TRBJ2-7, with 8 bases lining up with TRBD1. V dropped 3 bases and J dropped 4; count of bases not matched to a gene: 8. The germline gives CDR1 LGHNA, CDR2 YSLEER. There are 15 residues in the CDR3. The CDR3 region is CASSQDRVSKYEQYF. In DNA, the CDR3 is TGCGCCAGCAGCCAGGACAGGGTTTCCAAGTACGAGCAGTACTTC.

The chain recombines TRBV19 with TRBJ1-2; D is unresolved. From germline, CDR1 is LNHDA and CDR2 SQIVND (reference sequence). The V gene lost 6 bases and the J gene lost 4 bases, with 12 bases spanning the gap. The CDR3 extends over 13 amino acids. CDR3: CASRRQETYGYTF. Written as DNA, the CDR3 is TGTGCCAGTAGGAGACAAGAGACCTATGGCTACACCTTC.